This T cell receptor (beta chain) was recorded in a study of blood T cell repertoires in COVID-19. Repertoires were generated with immunoSEQ multiplex PCR, while TCRdb's copy carries only in-frame clones and drops some. Seen here are about 300,000 clones, about 83% observed once, and the top ten hold more than 8%. Germline V CDR1 and CDR2: MNHEY, SMNVEV (reference sequence). V lost 5 bases, J lost 2 bases, and 18 bases lay in between. CDR3 length: 16 residues. The V call is TRBV27, the J call TRBJ2-5; TRBD1 is a possible D gene (5 bases). The TCR was taken from a woman aged 45 to 65 who had recovered from COVID-19. Sequenced sample: peripheral blood. The CDR3 bases are TGTGCCAGCAGTACCCAGGGCGTCCACTTACAAGAGACCCAGTACTTC. Translated, it gives CASSTQGVHLQETQYF.